The 27 T cell receptor beta chains below come from one sample, sequenced in a study of blood T cell repertoires in COVID-19. Sequencing used immunoSEQ multiplex PCR; TCRdb keeps in-frame clones, though not all of them. This sample has some 150,000 clones, with around 81% found just once. The source material was peripheral blood. The receptors originated from a human donor with acute or convalescent COVID-19. The donor label of this sample is uncertain.

The chain joins TRBV6-6 to TRBJ1-3; 7 bases agree with TRBD1. Germline CDR1 and CDR2: MNHNY and SVGAGI (reference sequence). The CDR3 covers 13 residues. J lost 4 bases, V lost 10 bases, and 7 bases had no gene match. The CDR3 nucleotides are TGTGCCACTTACCAGGGGGTAGGAAACACCATATATTTT. Translating gives CATYQGVGNTIYF.

The count of this clone is one. The rearrangement links TRBV10-3 to TRBJ1-1; 9 bases fit TRBD1. J lost 7 bases, V lost 2 bases, and 5 bases had no gene match. The CDR3 is 14 residues long. Looked up from germline, CDR1 is ENHRY and CDR2 is SYGVKD. CDR3 nucleotide sequence: TGTGCCATCAGTGAGACGGGACAGGGTGGTGAAGCTTTCTTT. It yields the protein CAISETGQGGEAFF.

The chain recombines TRBV24-1 with TRBJ2-1; D is uncertain. The CDR3 is 11 amino acids. Trimming left V 5 bases short and J 9 bases short, with 7 bases between. Germline V CDR1 and CDR2: KGHDR, SFDVKD. For the CDR3, the DNA is TGTGCCACCAGTGTGAGTGGTGAGCAGTTCTTC. Protein: CATSVSGEQFF.

The genes are TRBV4-1 and TRBJ1-6; 8 nucleotides agree with TRBD1. Looked up from germline, CDR1 is MGHRA and CDR2 is YSYEKL. The V gene end was trimmed by 0 bases and the J gene end by 7 bases; junction bases not matched to a gene: 5. There are 16 residues in the CDR3. CDR3 loop: CASSQEAGGTNSPLHF. The CDR3 coding sequence is TGCGCCAGCAGCCAAGAGGCAGGGGGCACGAATTCACCCCTCCACTTT.

The chain recombines TRBV6-2 or TRBV6-3 with TRBJ1-5; D is uncertain. CDR1 and CDR2 from the germline V gene are MNHEY and SVGEGT. Trimming stripped 7 bases from V and 0 bases from J, with 7 bases between. This CDR3 is 13 amino acids long. The CDR3: CASTPVSNQPQHF. The CDR3 DNA reads as TGTGCCAGCACCCCCGTTAGCAATCAGCCCCAGCATTTT.

CDR3 in amino acids: CASSSLEEAFF. CDR3 nucleotide sequence: TGTGCCAGCAGCTCCCTAGAGGAAGCTTTCTTT. The chain couples TRBV3-1 (or the pseudogene TRBV3-2) to TRBJ1-1; no clear D. V shed 5 bases and J shed 8 bases, with 9 bases lying between them. CDR3 length: 11 residues. The germline V gene encodes CDR1 LGHDT and CDR2 YNNKEL (reference sequence).

This chain uses TRBV6-5 with TRBJ2-1; perhaps TRBD1 as D (5 bases). The CDR3 is 14 amino acids. V was trimmed by 8 bases and J by 0 bases, leaving 11 bases between them. Germline V gives CDR1 MNHEY, CDR2 SVGAGI. Here the CDR3 reads CASSRQSSYNEQFF. The CDR3 coding sequence is TGTGCCAGCTCCCGACAGAGCTCCTACAATGAGCAGTTCTTC.

The CDR3 region has the DNA TGCGCCAGCAGCACTGGACTAGCGGGGGCCTACCAAGAGACCCAGTACTTC. Its translation: CASSTGLAGAYQETQYF. The chain couples TRBV5-1 to TRBJ2-5; 13 bases align to TRBD2. Losses at the gene ends were 4 bases for V and 0 bases for J; bases not matched to a gene: 6. Per germline, CDR1 SGHRS and CDR2 YFSETQ. The CDR3 has 17 amino acids.

The chain combines TRBV9 with TRBJ1-2; 10 positions match TRBD1. J lost 6 bases, V lost 4 bases, and 3 bases had no gene match. Germline CDR1 reads SGDLS; CDR2 reads YYNGEE. This CDR3 comprises 13 residues. The CDR3 loop is CASSTTGGDGYTF. DNA for the CDR3: TGTGCCAGCAGCACGACAGGGGGCGATGGCTACACCTTC.

J is TRBJ1-2 and V is TRBV25-1; D is possibly TRBD1 (5 bases). With 7 bases removed from V and 5 bases from J, the gap between germline ends came to 8 bases. Germline V gives CDR1 MGHDK, CDR2 SYGVNS. CDR3 size: 11 residues. Written as DNA, the CDR3 is TGTGCCAGCACCCAGGGTTATGGCTACACCTTC. Its translation: CASTQGYGYTF.

The V and J genes are TRBV5-1 and TRBJ1-4; tentatively, D is TRBD1 (5 bases). Trimming shortened V by 4 bases and J by 7 bases, and 23 bases separated the two germline ends. Germline-derived CDR1 and CDR2 are SGHRS and YFSETQ. This CDR3 spans 17 amino acids. Here the CDR3 DNA reads TGCGCCAGCAGCCTTTCACTCCACGGGGCGGAGGGTGAAAAACTGTTTTTT. Translated, it gives CASSLSLHGAEGEKLFF. The full variable domain, with the rest looked up from reference TRBV5-1 and TRBJ1-4, is KAGVTQTPRYLIKTRGQQVTLSCSPISGHRSVSWYQQTPGQGLQFLFEYFSETQRNKGNFPGRFSGRQFSNSRSEMNVSTLELGDSALYLCASSLSLHGAEGEKLFFGSGTQLSVL.

This chain links TRBV5-6 with TRBJ1-5; no reliable D call. The CDR3 loop spans 12 amino acids. Trimming took off 4 bases at V and 5 bases at J, with 7 bases between the two ends. CDR1 and CDR2 (germline): SGHDT, YYEEEE. CDR3 nucleotide sequence: TGTGCCAGCAGCCGGTACGATCAGCCCCAGCATTTT. Its protein product is CASSRYDQPQHF.

In DNA form, the CDR3 reads TGTGCCAGCAGCTTACTCCCCGGGAGTCAGCCCCAGCATTTT. This gives the protein CASSLLPGSQPQHF. The chain carries TRBV7-8 and TRBJ1-5; D uncertain. The CDR3 is 14 residues long. V was cut by 2 bases and J by 6 bases, with 11 bases left in between. Germline V gene sequence: CDR1 SGHVS, CDR2 FQNEAQ.

This sequence joins TRBV6-5 and TRBJ1-5, with D possibly being TRBD1 (5 bases). Germline V gene lookup returns CDR1 MNHEY and CDR2 SVGAGI. Trimming took off 7 bases at V and 0 bases at J, with 10 bases between the two ends. CDR3 length: 14 residues. DNA for the CDR3: TGTGCCAGCAAGACAGCTTATAGCAATCAGCCCCAGCATTTT. Amino acids: CASKTAYSNQPQHF.

The chain employs TRBV7-9 and TRBJ2-5; 9 bases match TRBD2. Per germline, CDR1 SEHNR and CDR2 FQNEAQ (reference sequence). J gave up 2 bases and V 2 bases, and 6 bases lay outside the gene matches. This CDR3 is built from 16 residues. The CDR3 bases are TGTGCCAGCAGCTTATTCTCTAGCGGGGCGCAAGAGACCCAGTACTTC. It translates to CASSLFSSGAQETQYF.

This chain joins TRBV28 and TRBJ1-3, with no clear D. CDR3 size: 15 residues. Germline V gene data show CDR1 as MDHEN and CDR2 as SYDVKM. Between the trimmed V and J ends, which lost 5 bases and 0 bases, there was a span of 11 bases. The CDR3 DNA sequence: TGTGCCAGCAGTCCCACCGGGAACTCTGGAAACACCATATATTTT. As protein: CASSPTGNSGNTIYF. The full variable domain, completed using reference TRBV28 and TRBJ1-3, is DVKVTQSSRYLVKRTGEKVFLECVQDMDHENMFWYRQDPGLGLRLIYFSYDVKMKEKGDIPEGYSVSREKKERFSLILESASTNQTSMYLCASSPTGNSGNTIYFGEGSWLTVV.

This chain links TRBV7-7 with TRBJ2-2; 10 positions agree with TRBD2. CDR3 size: 15 residues. The germline V gene has CDR1 SSHAT and CDR2 FNYEAQ (reference sequence). V trimming: 4 bases; J trimming: 5 bases; junction bases outside the gene matches: 4. The CDR3 bases are TGTGCCAGCAGCTCTAGCGGGGGAAGGACCGGGGAGCTGTTTTTT. Translating it yields CASSSSGGRTGELFF.

J is TRBJ2-6 and V is TRBV10-2; tentatively, D is TRBD1 (7 bases). V was shortened by 6 bases and J by 1 base, with 13 bases between the two germline ends. Germline CDR1 WSHSY, CDR2 SAAADI. There are 16 residues in the CDR3. This CDR3 reads CASSPQGGSGANVLTF. The CDR3 region has the DNA TGCGCCAGCAGCCCCCAGGGGGGTTCTGGGGCCAACGTCCTGACTTTC.

V is TRBV7-9 and J is TRBJ1-3; D ambiguous. This CDR3 contains 15 residues. Germline V gene lookup returns CDR1 SEHNR and CDR2 FQNEAQ (reference sequence). V dropped 6 bases and J dropped 2 bases, with 14 bases sitting between them. Here the CDR3 reads CASSPNEVAGNTIYF. The CDR3 DNA is TGTGCCAGCAGTCCCAACGAGGTAGCTGGAAACACCATATATTTT.

The chain is built from TRBV4-1 and TRBJ1-4; TRBD1 agrees at 7 bases. V dropped 5 bases and J dropped 10; count of bases not matched to a gene: 4. The germline V gene encodes CDR1 MGHRA and CDR2 YSYEKL. The CDR3 consists of 12 residues. The CDR3 sequence is CASSYTGVKLFF. The DNA of the CDR3 is TGCGCCAGCAGCTATACAGGGGTAAAACTGTTTTTT.

This clone has only one observation. The genes are TRBV5-1 and TRBJ2-1; 7 positions match TRBD1. This CDR3 has 16 residues. Germline CDR1 and CDR2: SGHRS and YFSETQ. Unmatched junction bases numbered 8, after V lost 4 bases and J lost 1 base. In DNA form, the CDR3 reads TGCGCCAGCAGCCCGAATATGGGACAGTCCTACAATGAGCAGTTCTTC. Translation gives CASSPNMGQSYNEQFF. The whole variable domain, remainder taken from reference TRBV5-1 and TRBJ2-1, is KAGVTQTPRYLIKTRGQQVTLSCSPISGHRSVSWYQQTPGQGLQFLFEYFSETQRNKGNFPGRFSGRQFSNSRSEMNVSTLELGDSALYLCASSPNMGQSYNEQFFGPGTRLTVL.

The chain recombines TRBV18 with TRBJ2-2; TRBD2 might be the D (5 bases). The V end was cut by 2 bases, the J end by 6 bases, with 10 bases between. Per the germline V gene, CDR1 is KGHSH and CDR2 is LQKENI. The length of the CDR3 is 14 residues. The CDR3 reads CASSPSRAPGELFF. CDR3 nucleotide sequence: TGTGCCAGCTCACCATCGCGGGCCCCCGGGGAGCTGTTTTTT.

The CDR3 region is CASSPGGGRVNEKLFF. CDR3 DNA: TGTGCCAGCAGTCCTGGGGGAGGGCGGGTTAATGAAAAACTGTTTTTT. The chain uses TRBV28 and TRBJ1-4; D might be TRBD1 (5 bases). CDR1 MDHEN and CDR2 SYDVKM come from the germline V gene. V gave up 5 bases and J gave up 4 bases, with 17 bases separating them. The CDR3 loop spans 16 amino acids.

The rearrangement joins TRBV5-1 to TRBJ2-2, with TRBD2 identical over 7 bases. Per the germline V gene, CDR1 is SGHRS and CDR2 is YFSETQ. The CDR3 extends over 16 amino acids. V lost 1 base and J lost 2; bases outside the gene matches: 5. The CDR3, as DNA: TGCGCCAGCAGCTTGTTAGGCGGGGGAAACACCGGGGAGCTGTTTTTT. It is translated as CASSLLGGGNTGELFF.

This chain uses TRBV10-3 with TRBJ2-7; TRBD1 aligns across 9 bases. The CDR3 runs to 12 residues. V trimming: 10 bases; J trimming: 5 bases; junction bases outside the gene matches: 6. Germline V CDR1 and CDR2: ENHRY, SYGVKD. CDR3 protein: CATRTGDNEQYF. The CDR3 coding sequence is TGTGCCACCCGGACAGGGGACAACGAGCAGTACTTC.

The chain uses TRBV5-4 and TRBJ2-5; 11 positions agree with TRBD1. CDR3 length equals 15 residues. The J segment lost 6 bases and the V segment lost 4 bases, leaving 8 bases of the junction unmatched. Germline V CDR1 and CDR2: SGHNT, YYREEE (reference sequence). As DNA, the CDR3 is TGTGCCAGCAGCGTGGACAGGGGGCAGGTAAAGACCCAGTACTTC. Encoded protein: CASSVDRGQVKTQYF.

The chain recombines TRBV5-4 with TRBJ1-2; no reliable D call. The CDR3 consists of 16 residues. The V gene's germline CDR1 is SGHNT and CDR2 YYREEE (reference sequence). V was clipped by 4 bases and J by 4 bases, with 20 bases between them. The CDR3 DNA reads as TGTGCCAGCAGCGAACCAGGAGGCAGATCCCTCTATGGCTACACCTTC. Protein sequence: CASSEPGGRSLYGYTF.